This TCR beta chain is drawn from a study of human T cells and chemical hapten exposure. The library attached unique molecular identifiers to individual cDNA molecules. TCRdb used MiXCR to reprocess the RACE reads, holding one entry per CDR3 protein. The sample shows some 90,000 distinct CDR3 sequences, approximately 9.7% of them seen only once. This CDR3 is built from 15 residues. CDR1 LNHNV and CDR2 YYDKDF come from the germline V gene (reference sequence). V was clipped by 1 base and J by 1 base, with 10 bases between them. Described time point: healthy volunteer bleed at 2 weeks. Unfractionated whole blood yielded total RNA. This clonotype was seen repeatedly, ten times or more.

The rearrangement uses TRBV15 and TRBJ1-1; a possible D gene is TRBD1 (5 bases). The sequence derives from a female donor in good health. Some clones in this sample may be carry-over from other donors' samples. Sample: whole blood. CDR3 nucleotides: TGTGCCACCAGCAGAGCTCAAACAGGGAACACTGAAGCTTTCTTT. It codes for CATSRAQTGNTEAFF.